These T cell receptor beta chains were read from a single sample in a study of STAT3 mutations in large granular lymphocyte leukemia. Assay used: immunoSEQ multiplex PCR; TCRdb lists only in-frame clones, some missing. Of 3,900 or so clones listed, about three fifths are singletons. Material: peripheral blood mononuclear cells. The receptors stem from a man between 60 and 75 years old with T-cell large granular lymphocyte leukemia. Some clones in this sample may be carry-over from other donors' samples. Each CDR3 is given with its conserved first and last residue. D genes are given only for firm matches. Size values are once, few and many counts, or a class for expanded clones, and some rows have none.

V	J	D	size	length	DNA	CDR3
TRBV2	TRBJ1-5	-	-	13	TGTGCCAGCAGTGAATCCAACGATCAGCCCCAGCATTTT	CASSESNDQPQHF
TRBV19	TRBJ2-1	-	-	11	TGTGCCAGTAGTTTGGGCGGTGAGCAGTTCTTC	CASSLGGEQFF
TRBV5-4	TRBJ1-3	-	-	13	TGTGCCAGCAGCCGGTCAGGGGCGAACACCATATATTTT	CASSRSGANTIYF
TRBV7-9	TRBJ2-7	-	large	16	TGTGCCAGCAGCCCACCCAGCAGGAGGAATTTGCGCGAGCAGTACTTC	CASSPPSRRNLREQYF
TRBV5-6	TRBJ2-5	-	-	16	TGTGCCAGCAGCTGGGGTCGCAGACACGGACAAGAGACCCAGTACTTC	CASSWGRRHGQETQYF
TRBV5-4	TRBJ2-5	-	few	13	TGTGCCAGCAGCGCAGACGGGACGGAGACCCAGTACTTC	CASSADGTETQYF
TRBV28	TRBJ1-5	-	-	14	TGTGCCAGCTCTCGGGGGGCAGGGACTCTGCCCCAGCATTTT	CASSRGAGTLPQHF
TRBV6-6	TRBJ1-1	-	few	16	TGTGCCAGCAGCGATAAGACAGGTCCGGGGAACACTGAAGCTTTCTTT	CASSDKTGPGNTEAFF
TRBV7-3	TRBJ2-3	-	once	15	TGTGCCAGCAGCTTAACGGGGCTAGCGATTGATACGCAGTATTTT	CASSLTGLAIDTQYF
TRBV13	TRBJ1-4	-	-	14	TGTGCCAGCAGCTTCGTAGGGAATGATGAAAAACTGTTTTTT	CASSFVGNDEKLFF
TRBV30	TRBJ1-2	TRBD1	-	13	TGTGCCAGAAAAGTCACAGGGGGATTTGGCTACACCTTC	CARKVTGGFGYTF
TRBV29-1	TRBJ2-7	-	-	14	TGCAGCGTTGGGCCGGGGGGCTCTTCCTACGAGCAGTACTTC	CSVGPGGSSYEQYF
TRBV30	TRBJ1-4	-	-	13	TGTGCCTGCTCAGGGCAGTCTAATGAAAAACTGTTTTTT	CACSGQSNEKLFF
TRBV23-1	TRBJ1-2	TRBD1	-	18	TGCGCCTCCCGGCCAAGTAGTGTGACAGGGGACGGCGACTATGGCTACACCTTC	CASRPSSVTGDGDYGYTF
TRBV7-9	TRBJ1-1	-	-	14	TGTGCCAGCAGCTTAGGTCCGGCTTCAGCTGAAGCTTTCTTT	CASSLGPASAEAFF
TRBV5-6	TRBJ1-5	TRBD1	-	14	TGTGCCAGCAGTGTCCAGGGGGTAGGGCAGCCCCAGCATTTT	CASSVQGVGQPQHF
TRBV9	TRBJ2-1	-	-	15	TGTGCCAGCAGCATCGGGCAGGGCTCCTACAATGAGCAGTTCTTC	CASSIGQGSYNEQFF
TRBV27	TRBJ2-1	TRBD2	-	13	TGTGCCAGCAGGGCTAGCGGGGGCAATGAGCAGTTCTTC	CASRASGGNEQFF
TRBV30	TRBJ2-3	TRBD1	-	14	TGTGCCTGGAGTGTTGGACAGGGGCTAAATACGCAGTATTTT	CAWSVGQGLNTQYF
TRBV6-5	TRBJ2-5	TRBD1	large	14	TGTGCCAGCAGTTCCTTAGACAGGGAAGAGACCCAGTACTTC	CASSSLDREETQYF
TRBV30	TRBJ1-5	-	-	13	TGTGCCTGGAGTGTACATAGGGATCAGCCCCAGCATTTT	CAWSVHRDQPQHF
TRBV2	TRBJ2-1	TRBD2	-	16	TGTGCCAGCAGTGTTCTAGCGGGAATATCTTACAATGAGCAGTTCTTC	CASSVLAGISYNEQFF
TRBV4-2	TRBJ1-1	-	few	11	TGTGCCAGCAGCTCACCCTCGGGGGCTTTCTTT	CASSSPSGAFF
TRBV4-1	TRBJ1-2	-	-	14	TGCGCCAGCAGCCCCCGGGACGGCAACTATGGCTACACCTTC	CASSPRDGNYGYTF
TRBV5-4	TRBJ2-7	-	-	14	TGTGCCAGCAGCTTGGCGATGGGACCCTACGAGCAGTACTTC	CASSLAMGPYEQYF
TRBV5-6	TRBJ2-5	-	-	14	TGTGCCAGCAGCTTCCGGACTGCTGGCGAGACCCAGTACTTC	CASSFRTAGETQYF
TRBV19	TRBJ1-1	TRBD1	-	14	TGTGCCAGTAGGCGACAGGGAATGAACACTGAAGCTTTCTTT	CASRRQGMNTEAFF
TRBV4-1	TRBJ2-5	-	-	13	TGCGCCAGCAGCCAGGCCACCGCGGAGACCCAGTACTTC	CASSQATAETQYF
TRBV6-6	TRBJ2-3	TRBD2	once	15	TGTGCCAGCAGTTACGATAGCGGGGGGGCAGATACGCAGTATTTT	CASSYDSGGADTQYF
TRBV5-1	TRBJ2-1	-	-	13	TGCGCCAGCAGCAGTGACTACTACAATGAGCAGTTCTTC	CASSSDYYNEQFF
TRBV7-6	TRBJ2-7	TRBD2	-	16	TGTGCCAGCAGCTTAACCGCTAGCGGGGGTGCGAACGAGCAGTACTTC	CASSLTASGGANEQYF
TRBV30	TRBJ1-1	-	-	15	TGTGCCTGGAGAAATAAGAACAGACCGAACACTGAAGCTTTCTTT	CAWRNKNRPNTEAFF
TRBV13	TRBJ1-4	TRBD1	-	19	TGTGCCAGCAGCATAAGACAGGGCTGGAAGGCGACAACTAATGAAAAACTGTTTTTT	CASSIRQGWKATTNEKLFF
TRBV10-2	TRBJ1-2	TRBD1	once	14	TGCGCCAGCAGTGAGGCAGGGGGACACTATGGCTACACCTTC	CASSEAGGHYGYTF
TRBV30	TRBJ2-3	-	-	12	TGTGCCTGGAGCGTCCATTCTGGTACGCAGTATTTT	CAWSVHSGTQYF
TRBV30	TRBJ2-1	TRBD1	-	15	TGTGCCTGGAGATCCGGGACAGGGGGCCTCGATGAGCAGTTCTTC	CAWRSGTGGLDEQFF
TRBV29-1	TRBJ1-1	-	-	13	TGCAGCGTAAAAGGTTGGGGGGGGACTGAAGCTTTCTTT	CSVKGWGGTEAFF
TRBV30	TRBJ2-3	-	once	13	TGTGCCTGGAGTTCTGAATTCACAGATACGCAGTATTTT	CAWSSEFTDTQYF
TRBV9	TRBJ1-2	TRBD1	few	13	TGTGCCAGCAGCCTGACAGGGACGACGGGCTACACCTTC	CASSLTGTTGYTF
TRBV7-9	TRBJ2-7	-	-	13	TGTGCCAGCAAGGGGACTGACTCCTACGAGCAGTACTTC	CASKGTDSYEQYF
TRBV5-1	TRBJ1-2	-	-	14	TGCGCCAGCAGCCCGGTAGGGGCAGGCTATGGCTACACCTTC	CASSPVGAGYGYTF
TRBV4-1	TRBJ1-6	-	-	15	TGCGCCAGCAGCCCCTCTTTGAATTGGTATTCACCCCTCCACTTT	CASSPSLNWYSPLHF
TRBV5-4	TRBJ2-1	-	-	15	TGTGCCAGCAGCTTGGCCCGAGAGATATACAATGAGCAGTTCTTC	CASSLAREIYNEQFF
TRBV5-1	TRBJ2-7	-	few	17	TGCGCCAGCAGCCCCGACGGTATTCAGAACCGACCGTACGAGCAGTACTTC	CASSPDGIQNRPYEQYF
TRBV7-2	TRBJ2-7	-	few	13	TGTGCCAGCAGCCCCCAGGGCGGGTCTCGGAGTTGGTTT	CASSPQGGSRSWF
TRBV7-9	TRBJ2-5	TRBD2	few	14	TGTGCCAGCCTTGTAGCGGGAGGGAGAGAGACCCAGTACTTC	CASLVAGGRETQYF
TRBV18	TRBJ2-2	-	-	13	TGTGCCAGCTCACCACCTTCGACCGGGGAGCTGTTTTTT	CASSPPSTGELFF